Following are 30 T cell receptor beta chains from one sample sequenced in a study of cytomegalovirus exposure and HLA in healthy donors. The PCR used 60 Vbeta and 13 Jbeta primers. Libraries were prepared by immunoSEQ multiplex PCR; TCRdb keeps only in-frame clonotypes and omits some of them. This sample carries over 90,000 clones, around 76% of them seen once, and the ten largest clones take around 20%. What was sequenced was PBMCs. The source is a woman between 55 and 75 years old in good health and CMV-seropositive.

This chain links TRBV11-3 with TRBJ2-5; 7 bases match TRBD2. V was clipped by 5 bases and J by 2 bases; unmatched bases: 5. The CDR3 spans 14 residues. CDR1 is SGHNT and CDR2 is YENEEA in the germline V gene. The chain's CDR3 is CASSPSAGQETQYF. CDR3 in DNA: TGTGCCAGCAGCCCATCAGCGGGACAAGAGACCCAGTACTTC.

This sequence joins TRBV4-1 and TRBJ1-6, with D possibly being TRBD1 (5 bases). The CDR3 covers 17 residues. The V end was cut by 5 bases, the J end by 0 bases, with 14 bases between. Germline CDR1 reads MGHRA; CDR2 reads YSYEKL. This CDR3 reads CASSWDFLSSYNSPLHF. CDR3 DNA sequence: TGCGCCAGCAGCTGGGACTTTTTGAGCTCCTATAATTCACCCCTCCACTTT.

The chain recombines TRBV10-3 with TRBJ1-1, with 8 bases identical to TRBD1. V shed 7 bases and J 3 bases; nucleotides not matched to a gene: 4. CDR1 is ENHRY and CDR2 is SYGVKD in the germline V gene. This CDR3 spans 13 amino acids. For the CDR3, the DNA is TGTGCCATCACCAAGACAGGGGACACTGAAGCTTTCTTT. Translated: CAITKTGDTEAFF.

V is TRBV2 and J is TRBJ1-2, with TRBD1 as a possible D gene (6 bases). This CDR3 spans 16 amino acids. CDR1 and CDR2 (germline): SNHLY, FYNNEI. The V end lost 1 base, the J end lost 4 bases, and 16 bases lay between the germline ends. The CDR3 sequence is CASSEVRSGVGYGYTF. In DNA, the CDR3 is TGTGCCAGCAGTGAAGTTAGGTCAGGGGTGGGCTATGGCTACACCTTC.

The gene calls are TRBV5-1 and TRBJ2-5; weak D call: TRBD1 (5 bases). V shed 0 bases and J shed 4 bases, with 10 bases lying between them. This CDR3 spans 14 amino acids. CDR1 and CDR2 from the germline V gene are SGHRS and YFSETQ. The CDR3 DNA reads as TGCGCCAGCAGCTTGGAGGGGAACGGAGAGACCCAGTACTTC. This encodes CASSLEGNGETQYF.

The V call is TRBV6-1, the J call TRBJ2-7; a weak D match, TRBD2 (6 bases). Trimming cost V 5 bases and J 1 base, with 12 bases left between them. The CDR3 covers 14 residues. Germline V gene sequence: CDR1 MNHNS, CDR2 SASEGT. The CDR3 DNA is TGTGCCAGCAGTCACCTTAGCGGATCCTACGAGCAGTACTTC. It encodes CASSHLSGSYEQYF.

The CDR3 is CASILGTGFFQETQYF. CDR3 coding DNA: TGCGCCAGCATCCTCGGGACAGGGTTCTTCCAAGAGACCCAGTACTTC. The J gene is TRBJ2-5, the V gene TRBV5-1; 9 bases are a match to TRBD1. Trimming removed 6 bases from V and 1 base from J; junction bases left unmatched: 10. CDR1 and CDR2 from the germline V gene are SGHRS and YFSETQ. The CDR3 loop spans 16 amino acids.

This chain connects TRBV7-9 to TRBJ2-2; possibly TRBD2 for D (7 bases). The CDR3 length is 17 residues. Trimming cost V 2 bases and J 4 bases, with 17 bases left between them. CDR1 and CDR2 from the germline V gene are SEHNR and FQNEAQ (reference sequence). CDR3 DNA: TGTGCCAGCAGCTTATGGGGGGGCAGGGGCAGCACCGGGGAGCTGTTTTTT. Translation: CASSLWGGRGSTGELFF. Variable domain in full (rest from reference TRBV7-9 and TRBJ2-2): DTGVSQNPRHKITKRGQNVTFRCDPISEHNRLYWYRQTLGQGPEFLTYFQNEAQLEKSRLLSDRFSAERPKGSFSTLEIQRTEQGDSAMYLCASSLWGGRGSTGELFFGEGSRLTVL.

Concerning this clone: The junction and the germline gene differ at one end; a read error may be behind it. The chain is built from TRBV7-7 and TRBJ2-5; 8 nucleotides agree with TRBD1. The germline V gene has CDR1 SSHAT and CDR2 FNYEAQ (reference sequence). CDR3 length: 15 amino acids. CDR3 amino acids: CASSLARGPQETQYF. As DNA, the CDR3 is TGTGCTAGCAGCTTAGCCAGGGGGCCCCAAGAGACCCAGTACTTC.

The gene calls are TRBV7-8 and TRBJ2-5; TRBD2 might be the D (5 bases). V gave up 1 base and J gave up 5 bases, with 14 bases separating them. The V gene's germline CDR1 is SGHVS and CDR2 FQNEAQ. The CDR3 runs to 15 residues. The CDR3 loop reads CASSLGRGSGETQYF. As DNA, the CDR3 is TGTGCCAGCAGCTTAGGCCGGGGTAGTGGGGAGACCCAGTACTTC.

The chain combines TRBV7-6 with TRBJ2-5, with D tentatively TRBD2 (6 bases). Deletions cut 5 bases from V and 5 bases from J, with 12 bases between. Germline V gene lookup returns CDR1 SGHVS and CDR2 FNYEAQ. This CDR3 spans 13 amino acids. DNA of the CDR3: TGTGCCAGCAGCCCACATGGGGGGGAGACCCAGTACTTC. Residues: CASSPHGGETQYF. Full variable domain (remainder filled in from reference TRBV7-6 and TRBJ2-5): GAGVSQSPRYKVTKRGQDVALRCDPISGHVSLYWYRQALGQGPEFLTYFNYEAQQDKSGLPNDRFSAERPEGSISTLTIQRTEQRDSAMYRCASSPHGGETQYFGPGTRLLVL.

The V gene is TRBV28, the J gene TRBJ1-2; the D is unclear. CDR1 and CDR2 (germline): MDHEN, SYDVKM. Trimming pared 6 bases from V and 3 bases from J, leaving 11 bases between. The CDR3 extends over 13 amino acids. The CDR3 spells CASRPSQDYGYTF. CDR3 nucleotides: TGTGCCAGCAGACCAAGCCAGGACTATGGCTACACCTTC.

The genes are TRBV15 and TRBJ2-1, with a tentative D call TRBD2 (5 bases). Trimming removed 0 bases from V and 0 bases from J, with 6 bases in between. From germline, CDR1 is LNHNV and CDR2 YYDKDF (reference sequence). The length of the CDR3 is 15 residues. The CDR3 region is CATSREGSSYNEQFF. As DNA, the CDR3 is TGTGCCACCAGCAGAGAGGGGAGCTCCTACAATGAGCAGTTCTTC.

The rearrangement uses TRBV29-1 and TRBJ1-1; 7 bases fit TRBD1. The CDR3 length is 14 residues. With 6 bases clipped from V and 2 bases from J, the junction kept 9 bases outside the gene matches. Per germline, CDR1 SQVTM and CDR2 ANQGSEA. CDR3 protein: CSVITYRGNTEAFF. The DNA of the CDR3 is TGCAGCGTCATTACCTACAGGGGCAACACTGAAGCTTTCTTT.

The chain links TRBV6-5 to TRBJ1-1; D remains ambiguous. This CDR3 region has 14 residues. Germline V gene lookup returns CDR1 MNHEY and CDR2 SVGAGI. V was cut by 0 bases and J by 4 bases, with 9 bases left in between. In DNA form, the CDR3 reads TGTGCCAGCAGTTACTCGACGTGGAGCACTGAAGCTTTCTTT. This codes for CASSYSTWSTEAFF.

The CDR3 bases are TGTGCCTGGAGTGTTTGGGGGGGGTCCTATGGCTACACCTTC. Protein: CAWSVWGGSYGYTF. V and J are TRBV30 and TRBJ1-2; D perhaps matches TRBD1 (5 bases). The CDR3 is made up of 14 amino acids. Germline V gene data show CDR1 as GTSNPN and CDR2 as SVGIG (reference sequence). V shed 0 bases and J shed 4 bases, with 12 bases lying between them.

The chain is built from TRBV27 and TRBJ2-1, with 14 positions matching TRBD2. The CDR3 consists of 19 residues. CDR1 is MNHEY and CDR2 is SMNVEV in the germline V gene (reference sequence). J lost 0 bases, V lost 7 bases, and 11 bases had no gene match. In DNA, the CDR3 is TGTGCCAGCACCCCCTTCCGGACTAGCGGGAGGTTCTCCTACAATGAGCAGTTCTTC. The encoded protein is CASTPFRTSGRFSYNEQFF.

The chain joins TRBV6-6 to TRBJ1-1; tentative D call: TRBD1 (5 bases). V lost 7 bases to trimming and J lost 3 bases, with 15 bases between them. The CDR3 length is 14 residues. The V gene's germline CDR1 is MNHNY and CDR2 SVGAGI (reference sequence). Here the CDR3 DNA reads TGTGCCAGCATGAGGACACCGACAGACACTGAAGCTTTCTTT. Its protein is CASMRTPTDTEAFF.

The DNA for the CDR3 is TGTGCCAGTAGAAACTACCACGGAGCGGGAGGGCACAATGAGCAGTTCTTC. It codes for CASRNYHGAGGHNEQFF. This rearrangement joins TRBV19 to TRBJ2-1; 10 bases map to TRBD2. The V gene end was trimmed by 6 bases and the J gene end by 5 bases; junction bases not matched to a gene: 13. Germline CDR1 and CDR2: LNHDA and SQIVND (reference sequence). The CDR3 has 17 amino acids.

This rearrangement joins TRBV27 to TRBJ2-1, with unresolved D. Germline CDR1 MNHEY, CDR2 SMNVEV (reference sequence). There are 15 residues in the CDR3. V was clipped by 0 bases and J by 2 bases, with 8 bases between them. The CDR3 reads CASSLSKPTYNEQFF. For the CDR3, the DNA is TGTGCCAGCAGTTTATCGAAGCCTACCTACAATGAGCAGTTCTTC.

The chain links TRBV10-3 to TRBJ1-4; 7 positions agree with TRBD1. The CDR3 loop spans 14 amino acids. Germline V gene sequence: CDR1 ENHRY, CDR2 SYGVKD. The ends lost 3 bases at V and 7 bases at J; junction bases unmatched: 5. The CDR3 protein is CAISDQQGSEKLFF. The DNA of the CDR3 is TGTGCCATCAGTGATCAACAGGGGAGTGAAAAACTGTTTTTT.

J is TRBJ1-1 and V is TRBV5-6; 10 bases are shared with TRBD1. CDR1 is SGHDT and CDR2 is YYEEEE in the germline V gene. V shed 3 bases, J shed 5 bases, and the junction held 4 bases outside the gene matches. The CDR3 totals 14 residues. The CDR3 DNA sequence: TGTGCCAGCAGCTCCCGGGACAGGGGAACTGAAGCTTTCTTT. This sequence encodes CASSSRDRGTEAFF.

Concerning this clone itself: The junction shows a germline mismatch at one end, possibly a read error. The chain recombines TRBV7-7 with TRBJ2-7, with 7 bases that match TRBD1. The CDR3 has 14 residues. CDR1 SSHAT and CDR2 FNYEAQ come from the germline V gene (reference sequence). The CDR3 DNA is TGTGCTAGCAGCTTAGCCGGACAGGCGTACGAGCAGTACTTC. It is translated as CASSLAGQAYEQYF. The full variable domain, with the rest looked up from reference TRBV7-7 and TRBJ2-7, is GAGVSQSPRYKVTKRGQDVTLRCDPISSHATLYWYQQALGQGPEFLTYFNYEAQPDKSGLPSDRFSAERPEGSISTLTIQRTEQRDSAMYRCASSLAGQAYEQYFGPGTRLTVT.

V usage is TRBV4-2 and J usage is TRBJ2-1; 8 nucleotides match TRBD2. In germline, CDR1 is LGHNA, CDR2 YNFKEQ. The CDR3 sequence is 16 residues long. The J segment lost 7 bases and the V segment lost 0 bases, leaving 8 bases of the junction unmatched. This CDR3 is CASSQDQSGRGNEQFF. The DNA of the CDR3 is TGTGCCAGCAGCCAAGATCAAAGCGGGAGAGGTAATGAGCAGTTCTTC.

The genes are TRBV27 and TRBJ2-2; 8 bases match TRBD1. The trim removed 4 bases at V and 2 bases at J, leaving 3 bases unmatched. CDR3 size: 15 residues. From germline, CDR1 is MNHEY and CDR2 SMNVEV (reference sequence). CDR3 protein: CASSWDRSNTGELFF. In DNA form, the CDR3 reads TGTGCCAGCAGTTGGGACAGGAGTAACACCGGGGAGCTGTTTTTT.

The sample holds one count of this clone. This sequence joins TRBV30 and TRBJ2-7; D might be TRBD2 (6 bases). In germline, CDR1 is GTSNPN, CDR2 SVGIG (reference sequence). CDR3 size: 11 residues. Trimming shortened V by 2 bases and J by 6 bases, and 8 bases separated the two germline ends. The CDR3 protein is CAWSLGGEQYF. CDR3 DNA: TGTGCCTGGAGTTTGGGGGGCGAGCAGTACTTC.

This chain connects TRBV9 to TRBJ2-1; D not resolved. CDR3 length: 14 amino acids. Trimming removed 0 bases from V and 1 base from J, with 5 bases in between. Germline CDR1 is SGDLS and CDR2 is YYNGEE. CDR3 sequence (DNA): TGTGCCAGCAGCGTAGGGCGGTCCTACAATGAGCAGTTCTTC. Residues: CASSVGRSYNEQFF.

The rearrangement uses TRBV7-3 and TRBJ2-1; D unresolved. The germline gives CDR1 SGHTA, CDR2 FQGTGA. Trimming left V 2 bases short and J 3 bases short, with 8 bases between. The CDR3 has 14 residues. Here the CDR3 reads CASSLGPVYNEQFF. The CDR3 DNA reads as TGTGCCAGCAGCTTAGGGCCCGTCTACAATGAGCAGTTCTTC.

The chain carries TRBV13 and TRBJ2-5, with 7 bases identical to TRBD2. This CDR3 comprises 15 residues. The germline V gene has CDR1 PRHDT and CDR2 FYEKMQ (reference sequence). With 3 bases clipped from V and 3 bases from J, the junction kept 7 bases outside the gene matches. CDR3 residues: CASSFWTAGEETQYF. DNA for the CDR3: TGTGCCAGCAGCTTTTGGACCGCGGGAGAAGAGACCCAGTACTTC.

This clone is a singleton in its sample. This chain uses TRBV5-1 with TRBJ2-5; TRBD2 matches at 7 bases. The CDR3 loop spans 15 amino acids. J gave up 3 bases and V 3 bases, and 8 bases lay outside the gene matches. Germline V gene data show CDR1 as SGHRS and CDR2 as YFSETQ. The CDR3 protein is CASSWGGTTEETQYF. CDR3 DNA: TGCGCCAGCAGCTGGGGAGGGACTACCGAAGAGACCCAGTACTTC. The entire variable domain, with the rest obtained from reference TRBV5-1 and TRBJ2-5, is as follows: KAGVTQTPRYLIKTRGQQVTLSCSPISGHRSVSWYQQTPGQGLQFLFEYFSETQRNKGNFPGRFSGRQFSNSRSEMNVSTLELGDSALYLCASSWGGTTEETQYFGPGTRLLVL.